The 22 T cell receptor beta chains presented below share a single source sample, sequenced in a study of blood T cell repertoires in COVID-19. The assay was immunoSEQ multiplex PCR, and TCRdb's table has in-frame clones only and misses some. The sample holds about 240,000 clones, about nine tenths seen once. The sample taken for sequencing was peripheral blood. Receptors were obtained from a man aged 25-45 years with COVID-19, enrolled during active disease.

The chain couples TRBV5-1 to TRBJ1-3, with TRBD1 as a possible D gene (5 bases). Germline V gives CDR1 SGHRS, CDR2 YFSETQ. The length of the CDR3 is 17 residues. The V end was cut by 3 bases, the J end by 0 bases, with 16 bases between. The CDR3 protein is CASSWAGGPSSGNTIYF. CDR3 DNA: TGCGCCAGCAGCTGGGCCGGGGGACCCAGCTCTGGAAACACCATATATTTT.

The rearrangement links TRBV30 to TRBJ1-1, with D possibly TRBD1 on 5 matching bases. In germline, CDR1 is GTSNPN, CDR2 SVGIG (reference sequence). V lost 0 bases, J lost 5 bases, and 16 bases lay in between. The CDR3 runs to 15 residues. The CDR3 protein is CAWSVWGQILTEAFF. CDR3 DNA: TGTGCCTGGAGTGTATGGGGCCAGATATTAACTGAAGCTTTCTTT.

This clone was seen once. The CDR3 DNA follows: TGTGCCAGCAGTGGGGCTAGCGGGGCGAACACCGGGGAGCTGTTTTTT. Translated: CASSGASGANTGELFF. The chain links TRBV2 to TRBJ2-2, with 9 bases that match TRBD2. CDR3 length: 16 amino acids. The trim removed 4 bases at V and 0 bases at J, leaving 3 bases unmatched. CDR1 and CDR2 (germline): SNHLY, FYNNEI.

CDR3 region: CASSAPRLAGQDYNEQFF. The CDR3 DNA reads as TGTGCCAGCAGCGCACCGAGACTAGCGGGGCAAGACTACAATGAGCAGTTCTTC. This chain uses TRBV7-9 with TRBJ2-1, with 11 positions matching TRBD2. Germline V CDR1 and CDR2: SEHNR, FQNEAQ (reference sequence). The junction had 12 bases not matched to a gene; V was cut back by 5 bases and J by 3 bases. This CDR3 has 18 amino acids.

The chain carries TRBV5-1 and TRBJ1-1; D is undetermined. CDR3 length: 15 residues. Germline V gene lookup returns CDR1 SGHRS and CDR2 YFSETQ. Trimming pared 0 bases from V and 2 bases from J, leaving 11 bases between. DNA for the CDR3: TGCGCCAGCAGCTTGGCCATGATGAGTAACACTGAAGCTTTCTTT. Its translation is CASSLAMMSNTEAFF.

V usage is TRBV15 and J usage is TRBJ2-2; D remains ambiguous. Germline V gene lookup returns CDR1 LNHNV and CDR2 YYDKDF (reference sequence). This CDR3 region has 12 residues. V lost 4 bases to trimming and J lost 5 bases, with 5 bases between them. The CDR3 here is CATSTRTGELFF. For the CDR3, the DNA is TGTGCCACCAGCACGAGGACCGGGGAGCTGTTTTTT.

V and J are TRBV12-5 and TRBJ2-1; no clear D gene. Trimming stripped 9 bases from V and 9 bases from J, with 12 bases between. From germline, CDR1 is LGHNT and CDR2 FRNRAP. This CDR3 is built from 11 residues. CDR3 DNA: TGTGCTAGCGCCCTATCTGCTGAGCAGTTCTTC. Translated: CASALSAEQFF.

The J gene is TRBJ2-2, the V gene TRBV6-2 or TRBV6-3; the D gene is possibly TRBD1 (6 bases). This CDR3 is built from 15 residues. Trimming left V 4 bases short and J 2 bases short, with 11 bases between. Germline V gene sequence: CDR1 MNHEY, CDR2 SVGEGT. CDR3 sequence (DNA): TGTGCCAGCAGTTGGGGACATATAAACACCGGGGAGCTGTTTTTT. This codes for CASSWGHINTGELFF.

The chain carries TRBV29-1 and TRBJ2-5, with TRBD2 matching 13 bases. The germline CDR1 and CDR2 sequences are SQVTM and ANQGSEA. This CDR3 has 13 residues. CDR3 DNA sequence: TGCACCCTAGGGACTAGCGGGGAAGAGACCCAGTACTTC. Amino acid sequence: CTLGTSGEETQYF.

The chain has TRBV27 and TRBJ1-2, with a possible D match to TRBD1 (5 bases). The CDR3 consists of 14 residues. The germline CDR1 and CDR2 sequences are MNHEY and SMNVEV (reference sequence). The V gene lost 3 bases and the J gene lost 6 bases, with 14 bases spanning the gap. The CDR3 spells CASSFRGRVNGYTF. As DNA, the CDR3 is TGTGCCAGCAGTTTTCGTGGCAGGGTAAATGGCTACACCTTC.

This clone occurred once. J is TRBJ2-7 and V is TRBV7-9, with a tentative D call TRBD1 (5 bases). Germline V gene data show CDR1 as SEHNR and CDR2 as FQNEAQ (reference sequence). V gave up 3 bases and J gave up 5 bases, with 11 bases separating them. The CDR3 contains 13 residues. CDR3 loop: CASSFEQGHEQYF. CDR3 bases: TGTGCCAGCAGCTTCGAGCAGGGTCACGAGCAGTACTTC.

This clone occurred once. This rearrangement joins TRBV5-4 to TRBJ2-5; possibly TRBD1 for D (6 bases). This CDR3 is 18 amino acids long. The ends were cut back, 4 bases at V and 3 bases at J, with 25 bases in the middle. The germline gives CDR1 SGHNT, CDR2 YYREEE (reference sequence). The CDR3 coding sequence is TGTGCCAGCAGCAGTATTCGACCGTGGACAGATAAGAAAGAGACCCAGTACTTC. The encoded protein is CASSSIRPWTDKKETQYF. The full variable domain, completed using reference TRBV5-4 and TRBJ2-5, is ETGVTQSPTHLIKTRGQQVTLRCSSQSGHNTVSWYQQALGQGPQFIFQYYREEENGRGNFPPRFSGLQFPNYSSELNVNALELDDSALYLCASSSIRPWTDKKETQYFGPGTRLLVL.

The gene calls are TRBV6-1 and TRBJ2-5, with 7 bases identical to TRBD1. Germline assignment: CDR1 MNHNS and CDR2 SASEGT. V shed 1 base, J shed 5 bases, and the junction held 4 bases outside the gene matches. CDR3 length: 14 amino acids. CDR3 in amino acids: CASSEDGRGETQYF. The DNA for the CDR3 is TGTGCCAGCAGTGAAGATGGCAGGGGGGAGACCCAGTACTTC.

In this sample, this clone turned up a few times. J is TRBJ2-4 and V is TRBV5-1; 10 nucleotides agree with TRBD1. V was pared by 4 bases and J by 3 bases, with 13 bases of the junction left unmatched. The length of the CDR3 is 18 residues. The V gene's germline CDR1 is SGHRS and CDR2 YFSETQ. CDR3 DNA sequence: TGCGCCAGCAGCACGAACCCACCGGGACAGGGGTTCAAAAACATTCAGTACTTC. It codes for CASSTNPPGQGFKNIQYF. Drawing the rest from reference TRBV5-1 and TRBJ2-4, the complete variable domain is KAGVTQTPRYLIKTRGQQVTLSCSPISGHRSVSWYQQTPGQGLQFLFEYFSETQRNKGNFPGRFSGRQFSNSRSEMNVSTLELGDSALYLCASSTNPPGQGFKNIQYFGAGTRLSVL.

This chain joins TRBV5-5 and TRBJ2-7; weak D call: TRBD2 (6 bases). CDR1 is SGHKS and CDR2 is YYEKEE in the germline V gene (reference sequence). The CDR3 is 16 residues long. Trimming took 5 bases from V and 2 from J, leaving 20 bases between them. CDR3 region: CASRDNPGVRAYEQYF. The CDR3 coding sequence is TGTGCCAGCAGGGACAATCCGGGGGTACGGGCCTACGAGCAGTACTTC.

V is TRBV10-1 and J is TRBJ2-2, with 15 bases aligning to TRBD2. The CDR3 sequence is 17 residues long. J gave up 2 bases and V 10 bases, and 8 bases lay outside the gene matches. Germline loops: CDR1 WNHNN, CDR2 SYGVQD (reference sequence). This chain's CDR3 is CAIPWGLAGGNTGELFF. The CDR3 DNA sequence: TGCGCCATTCCCTGGGGACTAGCGGGGGGAAACACCGGGGAGCTGTTTTTT.

This chain links TRBV4-1 with TRBJ1-5; D is unresolved. Trimming took 4 bases from V and 1 from J, leaving 8 bases between them. This CDR3 has 14 amino acids. Germline CDR1 is MGHRA and CDR2 is YSYEKL. CDR3 sequence: CASSRLESNQPQHF. The CDR3 DNA sequence: TGCGCCAGCAGCCGCCTCGAGAGCAATCAGCCCCAGCATTTT.

The chain recombines TRBV29-1 with TRBJ1-1; D unresolved. Germline CDR1 is SQVTM and CDR2 is ANQGSEA. The V and J ends lost 8 bases and 3 bases respectively, with 10 bases between them. The CDR3 runs 11 residues. In DNA, the CDR3 is TGCAGCTCACAAGTCCACACTGAAGCTTTCTTT. It translates to CSSQVHTEAFF.

This clone was detected only once. The rearrangement joins TRBV25-1 to TRBJ2-4; TRBD1 matches 8 bases. The germline gives CDR1 MGHDK, CDR2 SYGVNS. This CDR3 is 16 amino acids long. V lost 2 bases to trimming and J lost 6 bases; unmatched junction nucleotides: 9. CDR3 in amino acids: CASSEAGTGGRNIQYF. DNA for the CDR3: TGTGCCAGCAGTGAAGCAGGGACAGGCGGTAGAAACATTCAGTACTTC. Combining the CDR3 with reference TRBV25-1 and TRBJ2-4 gives the whole variable domain EADIYQTPRYLVIGTGKKITLECSQTMGHDKMYWYQQDPGMELHLIHYSYGVNSTEKGDLSSESTVSRIRTEHFPLTLESARPSHTSQYLCASSEAGTGGRNIQYFGAGTRLSVL.

This chain connects TRBV6-5 to TRBJ2-7, with 8 bases identical to TRBD1. The CDR3 extends over 14 amino acids. Germline CDR1 MNHEY, CDR2 SVGAGI. After removal of 6 bases from V and 2 bases from J, the junction contained 6 bases not matched to a gene. Written as DNA, the CDR3 is TGTGCCAGCAGCTCACCGGGACAGGCCTACGAGCAGTACTTC. Translating it yields CASSSPGQAYEQYF.

This clone was recorded once. This chain links TRBV19 with TRBJ1-6; D perhaps matches TRBD1 (5 bases). The V gene lost 4 bases and the J gene lost 7 bases, with 5 bases spanning the gap. Germline V gene data show CDR1 as LNHDA and CDR2 as SQIVND (reference sequence). There are 12 residues in the CDR3. CDR3 bases: TGTGCCAGTAGTAGGACAAATTCACCCCTCCACTTT. Translation gives CASSRTNSPLHF.

The chain links TRBV5-1 to TRBJ1-1; D unclear. V was clipped by 3 bases and J by 0 bases, with 6 bases between them. This CDR3 region has 13 residues. The germline V gene encodes CDR1 SGHRS and CDR2 YFSETQ. Here the CDR3 DNA reads TGCGCCAGCAGCTCGCGGATGAACACTGAAGCTTTCTTT. Protein sequence: CASSSRMNTEAFF.